This T cell receptor (beta chain) is from a study of Graves' ophthalmopathy and Graves' hyperthyroidism. Study at large: Peripheral blood sampling preceded any treatment and occurred at initial diagnosis.

Ineligible for inclusion were patients with other autoimmune diseases, uncontrolled infections, pregnancy or lactation. Findings and limits, study-wide: The majority of expanded thyroid clonotypes above 0.001 frequency also occurred in blood.

Comments on this clonotype: Its antigen is not known.

TCR beta CDR3 amplification used RNA transcripts. HTBI primers primed a first-round RT-PCR, and a second-round multiplex PCR followed. MiXCR, applied by TCRdb to the multiplex PCR reads, yields one record per CDR3 protein. The data hold approximately 160,000 distinct CDR3 sequences, with approximately 38% observed a single time. The CDR3 has 13 residues. The germline V gene has CDR1 SNHLY and CDR2 FYNNEI. The V gene lost 8 bases and the J gene lost 2 bases, with 13 bases spanning the gap. V and J are TRBV2 and TRBJ2-7; unclear D gene. This TCR came from a woman aged 40 to 49 with Graves' ophthalmopathy. Sequenced input: peripheral blood. CDR3 amino acids: CASYEERAYEQYF. The CDR3 nucleotides are TGTGCCAGCTATGAGGAGCGCGCCTACGAGCAGTACTTC.